The following is a T cell receptor beta chain sequence with its context. The table lists this clonotype with many counts. Its antigen remains undetermined. Nothing much larger sits one base from this clone, and base qualities are not available. These reads were obtained on an Illumina HiSeq 1500. TCRdb took the public reads, trimmed them with fastp at Q25, ran MiXCR for clone calling and kept in-frame beta chains. Entries that share a CDR3 protein sequence are merged under the most common genes and DNA. The sample table records about 460,000 distinct CDR3 sequences; 10% to 12% of these occur just once. Of the sample, roughly 10% falls within the top ten clones. These data come from a study of T cell repertoires in cytomegalovirus infection (dated by TCRdb to between 2018 and 2020). With regard to the full study: Donor HLA type was relevant to the analysis, because carriage of CMV infection together with the matching HLA type was indicated by public TCR beta signatures. Study-wide findings and limitations: The ex vivo response was dominated by HLA-C-restricted CMV-specific TCR beta clonotypes, and the single most frequent clonotype in two of eight donors was supplied by these HLA-C-restricted clonotypes. In both this cohort and an independent cohort of 352 donors, the cumulative frequency of public TCR beta family members distinguished carriers of CMV infection plus the relevant HLA type.

Sequencing was performed on PBMCs. This clonotype originated in a human donor in good health (CMV status not recorded). Some clones in this sample may be carry-over from other donors' samples.

The CDR3 region reads CSAQSGGLNTEAFF. The nucleotide sequence reads as follows: TGCAGTGCCCAATCGGGGGGGTTGAACACTGAAGCTTTCTTT. Recombination linked TRBV20-1 to TRBJ1-1; a tentative D match to TRBD1 spans 5 bases. CDR1 and CDR2, per the germline V gene (reference sequence), are DFQATT and SNEGSKA. V is shortened by 6 bases, J by 0 bases, and the region joining them spans 14 bases. The CDR3 sequence holds 14 residues, the cysteine and phenylalanine included. Just CDR3 DNA is preserved here, 42 bases in frame from base 1.